This T cell receptor (beta chain) was sequenced for a study of blood T cell repertoires in COVID-19 (dated by TCRdb to 2020 to 2022). Background on the whole study: Samples from collaborators originated in the United States, Italy and Spain and spanned both the acute and convalescent phases of COVID-19. The repertoires were released in a freely available public database meant as a resource for research on the immune response to SARS-CoV-2. Subjects who had been exposed to COVID-19, were actively infected with it, or had recovered from it provided the deeply sampled blood TCRbeta repertoires that made up the dataset. Samples were obtained from the ongoing ImmuneRACE study (first 160 participants) and from approximately 1,200 subjects provided by 6 global collaborators. A de-identified subject ID, COVID-19 status, age in years and sex were almost always included in the sample metadata. Where available, HLA class I and class II types were taken from metadata supplied by the sample provider and were not determined by assay-based typing. The material from the prospective study consisted of cDNA or gDNA derived from T cells, B-cell-depleted T cells, or PBMCs.

Study-level results and caveats: How much clinical and demographic metadata was included differed by source and by participant, and the metadata was provided uncurated.

Trimming costs V 0 bases and J 3 bases, and their ends lie 12 bases apart. Taken from the germline V gene (reference sequence), the CDR1 and CDR2 loops are LGHDT and YNNKEL. Its CDR3 holds 16 amino acids, cysteine through phenylalanine. The CDR3 DNA has 48 bases and is translated from base 1. TCRbeta CDR3 regions were amplified from genomic DNA by means of the immunoSEQ Assay, a bias-controlled multiplex PCR. As for how the authors treated the data: Within the assay, amplification of reference gene primers was used to estimate how many nucleated cells each sample contained. Sequence reads were collapsed and filtered to measure the absolute abundance of every unique TCRbeta CDR3 rearrangement. Productive Simpson clonality was computed per sample as the square root of Simpson's diversity index over productive rearrangements. This is the immuneACCESS table as TCRdb keeps it, with only in-frame sequences that have V and J called. A part of the clones is gone; compared with another copy, unresolved V genes explain less than half, and the rest is unexplained. V and J calls and clone size are given by that table; D and trimming were obtained from the DNA. A total of a few hundred thousand clones appear in this sample, roughly 84% of them only once. The ten largest clonotypes hold 0.7% to 1% of the sample.

At one collaborating source in Seattle, patients were enrolled during active infection and were followed longitudinally through the course of disease. Collaborating institutions collected whole blood in K2EDTA tubes following their own protocols. For TCRbeta analysis, collaborators shipped samples in one of three forms: frozen whole blood, isolated PBMCs, or DNA extracted from either of those sample types. Concerning this clone: Its antigen remains undetermined. Base qualities are not recorded, but no much larger clone differs from it by a single base.

The clonotype comes from a human donor with COVID-19, enrolled during active disease. The donor label of this sample is uncertain. The chain is assembled from TRBV3-1 (or the pseudogene TRBV3-2) and TRBJ1-5, with a tentative D gene TRBD1 over 6 matching bases. Sequencing was done on a sample of peripheral blood. The CDR3 reads CASSQDPTGINQPQHF. The DNA reads TGTGCCAGCAGCCAAGATCCCACAGGGATCAATCAGCCCCAGCATTTT.